The 16 T cell receptor beta chains in this list originate from one sample, sequenced in a study of T cell responses to AZD1222 COVID-19 vaccine. The assay was immunoSEQ multiplex PCR, and TCRdb's table has in-frame clones only and misses some. The table shows roughly 150,000 clones, with 85% to 95% occurring only once. The sequencing here drew on peripheral blood, taken on day 0 of AZD1222 vaccination. The receptors were sampled from an adult in good health.

The rearrangement uses TRBV27 and TRBJ1-2, with TRBD1 identical over 8 bases. Trimming took 3 bases from V and 4 from J; bases not matched to a gene: 10. This CDR3 has 16 amino acids. Germline values: CDR1 MNHEY, CDR2 SMNVEV (reference sequence). For the CDR3, the DNA is TGTGCCAGCAGTTTCGACAGGGGAAGAGGGGCCTATGGCTACACCTTC. Translation gives CASSFDRGRGAYGYTF.

The gene calls are TRBV19 and TRBJ2-1; 12 bases fit TRBD2. With V trimmed by 7 bases and J by 9 bases, 7 bases remained unmatched. Germline V gene data show CDR1 as LNHDA and CDR2 as SQIVND (reference sequence). This CDR3 has 14 amino acids. The CDR3 reads CASTPTSGGREQFF. DNA for the CDR3: TGTGCCAGTACCCCGACTAGCGGGGGCCGTGAGCAGTTCTTC.

V is TRBV11-2 and J is TRBJ1-2; D gene unclear. The ends were cut back, 3 bases at V and 0 bases at J, with 8 bases in the middle. CDR3 length: 14 residues. Germline CDR1 reads SGHAT; CDR2 reads FQNNGV. In nucleotides, the CDR3 is TGTGCCAGCAGCTTGGTACTAGCTAACTATGGCTACACCTTC. This gives the protein CASSLVLANYGYTF. Full variable domain (rest looked up from reference TRBV11-2 and TRBJ1-2): EAGVAQSPRYKIIEKRQSVAFWCNPISGHATLYWYQQILGQGPKLLIQFQNNGVVDDSQLPKDRFSAERLKGVDSTLKIQPAKLEDSAVYLCASSLVLANYGYTFGSGTRLTVV.

The J gene is TRBJ2-1, the V gene TRBV7-2; D might be TRBD2 (7 bases). CDR1 and CDR2 from the germline V gene are SGHTA and FQGNSA. The CDR3 is 15 amino acids. V lost 4 bases and J lost 7, with 17 bases in between. Here the CDR3 reads CASSYGGGGANEQFF. The CDR3 DNA reads TGTGCCAGCAGCTACGGAGGGGGAGGGGCGAATGAGCAGTTCTTC.

This clone has just one count. V is TRBV7-8 and J is TRBJ2-1, with 8 bases aligning to TRBD2. V shed 1 base, J shed 2 bases, and the junction held 4 bases outside the gene matches. The CDR3 covers 16 residues. Per the germline V gene, CDR1 is SGHVS and CDR2 is FQNEAQ. The CDR3 protein is CASSLEGSGTYNEQFF. The CDR3 DNA sequence: TGTGCCAGCAGCTTAGAGGGTAGCGGGACCTACAATGAGCAGTTCTTC. Using reference TRBV7-8 and TRBJ2-1 for the parts outside the CDR3, the full variable domain is GAGVSQSPRYKVAKRGQDVALRCDPISGHVSLFWYQQALGQGPEFLTYFQNEAQLDKSGLPSDRFFAERPEGSVSTLKIQRTQQEDSAVYLCASSLEGSGTYNEQFFGPGTRLTVL.

The CDR3 DNA reads as TGTGCCAGTAGTATTTTAGGGGGAGTTGGTAACACTGAAGCTTTCTTT. It codes for CASSILGGVGNTEAFF. This chain connects TRBV19 to TRBJ1-1; tentatively, D is TRBD1 (6 bases). Germline V lookup: CDR1 LNHDA, CDR2 SQIVND (reference sequence). This CDR3 contains 16 residues. Trimming shortened V by 3 bases and J by 2 bases, and 16 bases separated the two germline ends.

This clone was observed once. The chain has TRBV12-3 or TRBV12-4 and TRBJ1-1; D not resolved. The V end lost 7 bases, the J end lost 1 base, and 7 bases lay between the germline ends. The CDR3 has 12 amino acids. The CDR3, as DNA: TGTGCCAGCACACATACGAACACTGAAGCTTTCTTT. This translates into CASTHTNTEAFF.

The chain links TRBV7-2 to TRBJ1-2, with D perhaps TRBD1 (5 bases). Germline values: CDR1 SGHTA, CDR2 FQGNSA. This CDR3 comprises 16 residues. Trimming left V 1 base short and J 4 bases short, with 16 bases between. The CDR3 nucleotides read TGTGCCAGCAGCTTAGACCCCCACGGCAGGGTCTATGGCTACACCTTC. Translation: CASSLDPHGRVYGYTF.

This chain connects TRBV2 to TRBJ1-4; D call uncertain. The V gene lost 4 bases and the J gene lost 0 bases, with 12 bases spanning the gap. Germline V CDR1 and CDR2: SNHLY, FYNNEI. The CDR3 runs 16 residues. The CDR3 is CASSGARGATNEKLFF. The DNA for the CDR3 is TGTGCCAGCAGTGGCGCCCGGGGTGCAACTAATGAAAAACTGTTTTTT.

The chain recombines TRBV7-9 with TRBJ2-7, with D perhaps TRBD2 (6 bases). Germline lookup yields CDR1 SEHNR and CDR2 FQNEAQ (reference sequence). Trimming removed 1 base at V and 3 bases at J, with 10 bases between. The CDR3 totals 14 residues. This CDR3 reads CASSLVGSGYEQYF. CDR3 DNA sequence: TGTGCCAGCAGCTTAGTGGGTAGCGGCTACGAGCAGTACTTC.

CDR3 in amino acids: CSAKFTGGYTF. In DNA, the CDR3 is TGCAGTGCTAAGTTTACAGGAGGCTACACCTTC. The chain is built from TRBV20-1 and TRBJ1-2; possibly TRBD1 for D (5 bases). Trimming shortened V by 4 bases and J by 8 bases, and 11 bases separated the two germline ends. Germline V lookup: CDR1 DFQATT, CDR2 SNEGSKA (reference sequence). This CDR3 region has 11 residues.

The CDR3 DNA sequence: TGTGCCAGCAGCCACAGTACCGGTGGCTACACCTTC. It codes for CASSHSTGGYTF. This chain uses TRBV5-5 with TRBJ1-2, with D uncertain. Germline V CDR1 and CDR2: SGHKS, YYEKEE (reference sequence). Trimming left V 4 bases short and J 7 bases short, with 11 bases between. This CDR3 contains 12 residues.

This clone was seen just once. The V call is TRBV20-1, the J call TRBJ2-6; D gene uncertain. The germline CDR1 and CDR2 sequences are DFQATT and SNEGSKA (reference sequence). The CDR3 totals 16 residues. V gave up 3 bases and J gave up 0 bases, with 12 bases separating them. The CDR3 is CSASGGVVSGANVLTF. The CDR3 nucleotides are TGCAGTGCTAGTGGTGGGGTAGTCTCTGGGGCCAACGTCCTGACTTTC.

CDR3 sequence: CASSLNQLYNSPLHF. CDR3 bases: TGTGCCAGCAGCTTAAATCAACTGTATAATTCACCCCTCCACTTT. This sequence joins TRBV11-2 and TRBJ1-6, with no clear D. The CDR3 extends over 15 amino acids. In germline, CDR1 is SGHAT, CDR2 FQNNGV. Trimming pared 2 bases from V and 4 bases from J, leaving 9 bases between.

The V call is TRBV4-1, the J call TRBJ1-5; D may be TRBD1 (6 bases). CDR3 length equals 18 residues. Trimming took 1 base from V and 7 from J, leaving 23 bases between them. The germline V gene has CDR1 MGHRA and CDR2 YSYEKL. CDR3 amino acids: CASSQGSGRGGWGQPQHF. The CDR3 DNA is TGCGCCAGCAGCCAAGGGAGCGGCAGGGGTGGTTGGGGACAGCCCCAGCATTTT.

V is TRBV6-5 and J is TRBJ1-1, with 7 bases that match TRBD1. The CDR3 is 14 residues long. Trimming cost V 4 bases and J 2 bases; bases outside gene matches: 4. The germline V gene has CDR1 MNHEY and CDR2 SVGAGI. CDR3 amino acids: CASSSDRANTEAFF. CDR3 sequence (DNA): TGTGCCAGCAGTTCAGACAGGGCTAACACTGAAGCTTTCTTT.